The source of this T cell receptor beta chain is a study of early T cells in non-severe SARS-CoV-2 infection. As for the study in general: Sequencing input comprised bulk RNA from unsorted whole blood; chain pairing was not available. Points from the study as a whole: Clonotype matching in VDJdb favored anti-spike CD8 responses and did not capture private and CD4 specificities.

This clonotype has a handful of counts. Its antigen is unidentified. This CDR3 is 16 amino acids long. The germline CDR1 and CDR2 sequences are MGHRA and YSYEKL. Trimming cost V 2 bases and J 1 base; bases outside gene matches: 6. Individual cDNA molecules received unique molecular identifiers. Using its own MiXCR run on the 5' RACE reads, TCRdb lists one record per CDR3 protein. Of fewer than 40,000 distinct CDR3 sequences in the sample, approximately 6.2% are singletons; the top ten hold 5.3%. The sequencing sample was made of whole blood. The sequence was collected from an adult who was a healthcare worker with PCR-confirmed SARS-CoV-2 infection or an uninfected control (not recorded which). V and J are TRBV4-1 and TRBJ1-1; TRBD1 matches at 8 bases. This CDR3 is CASSQIYRGRNTEAFF. The CDR3 DNA is TGCGCCAGCAGCCAAATTTACAGGGGGAGGAACACTGAAGCTTTCTTT.